Shown below are 24 T cell receptor beta chains from a single sample sequenced in a study of spatial heterogeneity in lung cancer (dated by TCRdb to the late 2010s). On the study overall, not on this receptor specifically: A correlation was observed between the number of expanded intratumoral alpha and beta TCRs and the tumor nonsynonymous mutation count.

Explained via the paper, the time point label denotes: sample taken at primary tumor resection. The library was made by 5' RACE. The sample was run on a NextSeq 500. TCRdb reprocessed the public reads (quality trimming at Q25 with fastp, clone calling with MiXCR) and kept in-frame beta chains. Rows merge per CDR3 protein into single entries with the most common DNA and genes. In all, the sample holds about 100,000 distinct CDR3 sequences, and about 4.6% of those were seen once. The ten largest clones capture about 20% of the sample. Their cognate antigens are unknown. This sample comprised lung tumor tissue, obtained at surgery. Every receptor here comes from a male donor with early-stage non-small cell lung cancer.

This clonotype was detected many times. This CDR3 reads CASSLNAFGFF. CDR3 nucleotides: TGTGCCAGCAGTTTAAACGCTTTCGGTTTCTTT. The chain is built from TRBV28 and TRBJ1-1, with D unclear. Germline V gene lookup returns CDR1 MDHEN and CDR2 SYDVKM. V was cut by 2 bases and J by 13 bases, with 11 bases left in between. CDR3 length: 11 amino acids.

This clonotype was observed a few times. This CDR3 reads CASSRGQGSEQYF. The CDR3 region has the DNA TGTGCCAGCAGCAGGGGACAGGGATCCGAGCAGTACTTC. The V and J genes are TRBV6-6 and TRBJ2-7; TRBD1 agrees at 9 bases. The V segment lost 6 bases and the J segment 6 bases; nucleotides outside the gene matches: 6. CDR3 length equals 13 residues. Germline V gene lookup returns CDR1 MNHNY and CDR2 SVGAGI (reference sequence).

This clonotype appeared a few times. This chain connects TRBV6-1 to TRBJ2-2, with D perhaps being TRBD1 or TRBD2 (6 bases each). Germline V CDR1 and CDR2: MNHNS, SASEGT. The CDR3 consists of 12 residues. The CDR3 DNA sequence: TGTGCAGAGGGGGGTTGGACCGGGGAGCTGTTTTTT. Its translation: CAEGGWTGELFF.

This clonotype occurred many times. V and J are TRBV28 and TRBJ1-2, with D perhaps TRBD1 (5 bases). This CDR3 contains 14 residues. Trimming took 3 bases from V and 2 from J, leaving 10 bases between them. Per the germline V gene, CDR1 is MDHEN and CDR2 is SYDVKM. The CDR3 bases are TGTGCCAGCAGTTTCTCGACAGAGAACTATGGCTACACCTTC. Its protein is CASSFSTENYGYTF.

This clonotype was counted at least ten times. The rearrangement links TRBV28 to TRBJ1-2; D not resolved. The CDR3 sequence is 14 residues long. Trimming pared 2 bases from V and 8 bases from J, leaving 15 bases between. CDR1 is MDHEN, CDR2 SYDVKM, per germline. The CDR3 DNA reads TGTGCCAGCAGTTTACCCGGGCCAAGGAAAGGCTACACCTTC. It is translated as CASSLPGPRKGYTF.

This clonotype was counted a few times. This sequence joins TRBV5-1 and TRBJ2-3; D may correspond to TRBD1 or TRBD2 (5 bases each). V was clipped by 2 bases and J by 2 bases, with 12 bases between them. CDR1 and CDR2 (germline): SGHRS, YFSETQ. The length of the CDR3 is 15 residues. In DNA form, the CDR3 reads TGCGCCAGCAGCTTCCTGGGACCAAACACAGATACGCAGTATTTT. Its protein is CASSFLGPNTDTQYF.

This clonotype was picked up many times. The chain has TRBV6-2 or TRBV6-3 and TRBJ1-1, with D perhaps TRBD1 (5 bases). Between the trimmed V and J ends, which lost 0 bases and 3 bases, there was a span of 14 bases. The CDR3 consists of 16 residues. Germline CDR1 MNHEY, CDR2 SVGEGT. In DNA form, the CDR3 reads TGTGCCAGCAGTTACTCCAGGGTGGGGGGTGACACTGAAGCTTTCTTT. This translates into CASSYSRVGGDTEAFF.

This clonotype occurred many times. This chain joins TRBV3-1 and TRBJ1-6; D gene uncertain. V lost 1 base, J lost 9 bases, and 19 bases lay in between. This CDR3 is built from 17 residues. Germline lookup yields CDR1 LGHDT and CDR2 YNNKEL (reference sequence). This chain's CDR3 is CASSQGGDRTYFSPLHF. CDR3 sequence (DNA): TGTGCCAGCAGCCAAGGTGGTGACCGAACCTACTTTTCACCCCTCCACTTT. The entire variable domain, with the rest obtained from reference TRBV3-1 and TRBJ1-6, is as follows: DTAVSQTPKYLVTQMGNDKSIKCEQNLGHDTMYWYKQDSKKFLKIMFSYNNKELIINETVPNRFSPKSPDKAHLNLHINSLELGDSAVYFCASSQGGDRTYFSPLHFGNGTRLTVT.

This clonotype was counted ten times or more. At one boundary the junction diverges from the germline segment, which might be a read error. V is TRBV20-1 and J is TRBJ1-1; D remains ambiguous. The CDR3 length is 13 residues. CDR1 and CDR2 from the germline V gene are DFQATT and SNEGSKA (reference sequence). This chain's CDR3 is CSANPAFGTEAFF. As DNA, the CDR3 is TGCAGCGCTAATCCAGCGTTTGGCACTGAAGCTTTCTTT.

This clonotype was recorded at least ten times. The chain employs TRBV20-1 and TRBJ2-3, with D possibly matching TRBD2 (6 bases). The CDR3 is made up of 13 amino acids. V gave up 3 bases and J gave up 6 bases, with 13 bases separating them. Germline V lookup: CDR1 DFQATT, CDR2 SNEGSKA (reference sequence). The chain's CDR3 is CSASRQRADTQYF. As DNA, the CDR3 is TGCAGTGCTAGTCGGCAGCGGGCGGATACGCAGTATTTT.

Many counts were recorded for this clonotype. This chain links TRBV2 with TRBJ2-1, with D perhaps TRBD1 or TRBD2 (5 bases each). Germline lookup yields CDR1 SNHLY and CDR2 FYNNEI. V lost 3 bases, J lost 8 bases, and 11 bases lay in between. The CDR3 length is 13 residues. DNA of the CDR3: TGTGCCAGCAGTGATGCTGGGGGTGATGAGCAGTTCTTC. Encoded protein: CASSDAGGDEQFF.

The V and J genes are TRBV30 and TRBJ2-2; D is unclear. V lost 0 bases and J lost 3, with 20 bases in between. The CDR3 covers 18 residues. Per the germline V gene, CDR1 is GTSNPN and CDR2 is SVGIG (reference sequence). CDR3 loop: CAWSVLPFRLADTGELFF. The CDR3 DNA follows: TGTGCCTGGAGTGTACTACCCTTCCGACTCGCGGACACCGGGGAGCTGTTTTTT.

Ten or more counts support this clonotype. This chain uses TRBV28 with TRBJ2-1, with 8 bases lining up with TRBD1. From germline, CDR1 is MDHEN and CDR2 SYDVKM. V lost 6 bases to trimming and J lost 3 bases; unmatched junction nucleotides: 4. The CDR3 totals 14 residues. The CDR3 sequence: CASSRDRNYNEQFF. The DNA for the CDR3 is TGTGCCAGCAGCCGGGACAGGAACTACAATGAGCAGTTCTTC. The full variable domain, its missing parts supplied by reference TRBV28 and TRBJ2-1, is DVKVTQSSRYLVKRTGEKVFLECVQDMDHENMFWYRQDPGLGLRLIYFSYDVKMKEKGDIPEGYSVSREKKERFSLILESASTNQTSMYLCASSRDRNYNEQFFGPGTRLTVL.

This clonotype has ten or more counts. The chain joins TRBV5-1 to TRBJ2-6, with D perhaps matching TRBD1 (5 bases). Trimming removed 2 bases at V and 0 bases at J, with 12 bases between. CDR3 length: 17 residues. Germline V lookup: CDR1 SGHRS, CDR2 YFSETQ. The CDR3, as DNA: TGCGCCAGCAGCTTTGGTGGCAGGGCCTCTGGGGCCAACGTCCTGACTTTC. It specifies CASSFGGRASGANVLTF. Full variable domain (missing parts from reference TRBV5-1 and TRBJ2-6): KAGVTQTPRYLIKTRGQQVTLSCSPISGHRSVSWYQQTPGQGLQFLFEYFSETQRNKGNFPGRFSGRQFSNSRSEMNVSTLELGDSALYLCASSFGGRASGANVLTFGAGSRLTVL.

In this sample, this clonotype turned up many times. CDR3 DNA sequence: TGTGCCAGCAGCCTGACGGACCGCACAGATACGCAGTATTTT. This translates into CASSLTDRTDTQYF. The chain uses TRBV5-4 and TRBJ2-3; D call uncertain. The CDR3 loop spans 14 amino acids. Looked up from germline, CDR1 is SGHNT and CDR2 is YYREEE (reference sequence). Trimming stripped 4 bases from V and 1 base from J, with 10 bases between.

This clonotype was counted many times. This chain links TRBV20-1 with TRBJ1-1, with D uncertain. The CDR3 runs to 9 residues. Trimming removed 3 bases at V and 14 bases at J, with 10 bases between. Germline values: CDR1 DFQATT, CDR2 SNEGSKA (reference sequence). In DNA, the CDR3 is TGCAGTGCTAGGTTGCAGGAATTCTTT. This codes for CSARLQEFF.

The chain uses TRBV6-2 or TRBV6-3 and TRBJ2-3, with D perhaps TRBD2 (5 bases). V gave up 3 bases and J gave up 2 bases, with 12 bases separating them. CDR3 length: 15 residues. From germline, CDR1 is MNHEY and CDR2 SVGEGT. The CDR3 bases are TGTGCCAGCAGTTATCTAGGGAGCTTCACAGATACGCAGTATTTT. This encodes CASSYLGSFTDTQYF.

This chain connects TRBV2 to TRBJ1-5; TRBD1 matches 7 bases. This CDR3 has 13 residues. The V segment lost 6 bases and the J segment 6 bases; nucleotides outside the gene matches: 5. Germline V gives CDR1 SNHLY, CDR2 FYNNEI. The DNA for the CDR3 is TGTGCCAGCAGGGGGACAGAGGTTCAGCCCCAGCATTTT. This codes for CASRGTEVQPQHF.

This clonotype was counted once. CDR3 sequence: CASSEYGYNEQFF. The CDR3 DNA reads TGTGCCAGCAGTGAATACGGTTACAATGAGCAGTTCTTC. The J gene is TRBJ2-1, the V gene TRBV25-1; D not certain. The CDR3 spans 13 residues. The V end was cut by 0 bases, the J end by 4 bases, with 4 bases between. CDR1 MGHDK and CDR2 SYGVNS come from the germline V gene.

The chain is built from TRBV7-9 and TRBJ1-2, with D uncertain. From germline, CDR1 is SEHNR and CDR2 FQNEAQ (reference sequence). This CDR3 comprises 14 residues. V was cut by 5 bases and J by 4 bases, with 14 bases left in between. This chain's CDR3 is CASSPLILSYGYTF. In nucleotides, the CDR3 is TGTGCCAGCAGCCCCCTAATCCTCTCCTATGGCTACACCTTC.

At least ten counts were recorded for this clonotype. Since the CDR3 does not end with the conserved phenylalanine or tryptophan, this likely comes from a read error. The chain couples TRBV7-8 to TRBJ2-3; perhaps TRBD2 as D (5 bases). Trimming stripped 2 bases from V and 6 bases from J, with 6 bases between. The V gene's germline CDR1 is SGHVS and CDR2 FQNEAQ. The CDR3 has 12 amino acids. The CDR3 reads CASSLQRDTQYI. In DNA, the CDR3 is TGTGCCAGCAGCTTACAGCGGGATACGCAGTATATT.

The sample holds many counts of this clonotype. The rearrangement joins TRBV12-3 or TRBV12-4 to TRBJ2-5; 12 positions match TRBD2. The CDR3 contains 18 residues. With V trimmed by 3 bases and J by 3 bases, 11 bases remained unmatched. The CDR3 loop is CASSFYGASGREKETQYF. The CDR3, as DNA: TGTGCCAGCAGTTTCTATGGCGCTAGCGGGAGGGAAAAAGAGACCCAGTACTTC.

This clonotype was seen repeatedly, ten times or more. The chain couples TRBV28 to TRBJ1-6, with D possibly being TRBD1 (6 bases). Trimming stripped 6 bases from V and 7 bases from J, with 22 bases between. The CDR3 contains 17 residues. Germline lookup yields CDR1 MDHEN and CDR2 SYDVKM. The CDR3 is CASSLPGGGLQNSPLHF. The CDR3 DNA reads TGTGCCAGCAGCCTCCCGGGCGGGGGGCTACAAAATTCACCCCTCCACTTT.

The CDR3 DNA reads TGTGCTAGTACAGGGAATGGTCAGCCCCAGCATTTT. Translating it yields CASTGNGQPQHF. The chain joins TRBV12-5 to TRBJ1-5; possibly TRBD1 for D (6 bases). CDR3 length: 12 amino acids. V lost 8 bases and J lost 6, with 11 bases in between. CDR1 and CDR2 from the germline V gene are LGHNT and FRNRAP.